Presented here are 4 T cell receptor beta chains from one specimen sequenced in a study of graft-versus-host responses after intestinal transplantation. For these TCRs, the target antigens are not known. Data came from immunoSEQ multiplex PCR; TCRdb stores just in-frame clones and leaves some out. The top ten hold less than 5% of the sample, which has over 70,000 clones, around 89% seen once. Sequences were derived from unstimulated CD8+ T cells sorted from spleen or lymph node cells, sampled before transplant. The receptors come from a human donor who was the organ donor for an intestinal transplant.

The chain has TRBV27 and TRBJ2-1, with 7 bases aligning to TRBD2. In germline, CDR1 is MNHEY, CDR2 SMNVEV (reference sequence). The J segment lost 1 base and the V segment lost 4 bases, leaving 10 bases of the junction unmatched. The CDR3 totals 17 residues. For the CDR3, the DNA is TGTGCCAGCAGTTCAGTGTTGACTAGCACGTCCTACAATGAGCAGTTCTTC. Translating it yields CASSSVLTSTSYNEQFF.

V and J are TRBV5-6 and TRBJ1-2; D might be TRBD1 (5 bases). Trimming cost V 4 bases and J 5 bases, with 27 bases left between them. Germline V gene sequence: CDR1 SGHDT, CDR2 YYEEEE. The CDR3 is 18 residues long. CDR3 bases: TGTGCCAGCAGCGGAGCGACAGCCGCGGGGAATCGGGGATATGGCTACACCTTC. Protein: CASSGATAAGNRGYGYTF.

V is TRBV6-1 and J is TRBJ1-5; no reliable D call. The CDR3 is 16 amino acids. Trimming left V 4 bases short and J 6 bases short, with 19 bases between. Germline V gene sequence: CDR1 MNHNS, CDR2 SASEGT. This CDR3 reads CASSVFAVEEAQPQHF. The CDR3 nucleotides read TGTGCCAGCAGTGTCTTTGCTGTGGAGGAGGCTCAGCCCCAGCATTTT.

The rearrangement joins TRBV9 to TRBJ2-3; tentatively, D is TRBD2 (7 bases). V lost 0 bases, J lost 3 bases, and 11 bases lay in between. Germline V CDR1 and CDR2: SGDLS, YYNGEE. This CDR3 has 15 amino acids. The CDR3 DNA follows: TGTGCCAGCAGCGTAGTTGGGGGGGCGACAGATACGCAGTATTTT. It yields the protein CASSVVGGATDTQYF. Using reference TRBV9 and TRBJ2-3 for the parts outside the CDR3, the full variable domain is DSGVTQTPKHLITATGQRVTLRCSPRSGDLSVYWYQQSLDQGLQFLIQYYNGEERAKGNILERFSAQQFPDLHSELNLSSLELGDSALYFCASSVVGGATDTQYFGPGTRLTVL.